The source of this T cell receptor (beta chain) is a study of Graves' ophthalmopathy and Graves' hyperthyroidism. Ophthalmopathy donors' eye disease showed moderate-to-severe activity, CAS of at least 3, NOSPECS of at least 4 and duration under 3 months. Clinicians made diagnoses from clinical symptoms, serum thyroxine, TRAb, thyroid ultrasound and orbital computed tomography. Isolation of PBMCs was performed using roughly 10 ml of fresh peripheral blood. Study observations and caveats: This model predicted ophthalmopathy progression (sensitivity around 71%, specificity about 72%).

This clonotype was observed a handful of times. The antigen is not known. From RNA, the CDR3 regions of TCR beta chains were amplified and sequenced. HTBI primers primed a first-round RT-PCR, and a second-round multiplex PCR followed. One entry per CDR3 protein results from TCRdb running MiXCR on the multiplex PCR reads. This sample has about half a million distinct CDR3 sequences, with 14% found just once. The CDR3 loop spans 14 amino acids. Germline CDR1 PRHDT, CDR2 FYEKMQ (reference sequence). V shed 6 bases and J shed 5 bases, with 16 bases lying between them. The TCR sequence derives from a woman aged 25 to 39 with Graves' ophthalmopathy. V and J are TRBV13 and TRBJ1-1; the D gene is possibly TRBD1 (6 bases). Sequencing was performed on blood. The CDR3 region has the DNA TGTGCCAGCAGGGGAAACAGACAGGTTACTGAAGCTTTCTTT. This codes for CASRGNRQVTEAFF.